The rows below give T cell receptor beta chains drawn from one sample of a study of T cell responses to AZD1222 COVID-19 vaccine. TCRdb keeps only in-frame clones here, not all; method: immunoSEQ multiplex PCR. The sample includes 150,000 to 200,000 clones, more than 75% of them seen just once. This material consisted of peripheral blood, taken on day 0 of MenACWY control vaccination. The receptors here all came from an adult in good health. CDR3s include the opening cysteine and the closing phenylalanine or tryptophan. The D gene is left open where the match is weak. The size of a clone is reported for some rows only, either as once, few or many, or as a class for expanded clones.

V: TRBV27; D: TRBD2; J: TRBJ2-3; size: .; CDR3: CASSLQTSGMLDTQYF; DNA: TGTGCCAGCAGTCTCCAGACTAGCGGGATGCTAGATACGCAGTATTTT
V: TRBV20-1; D: .; J: TRBJ1-3; size: .; CDR3: CSASPGSRNTIYF; DNA: TGCAGTGCTAGTCCCGGATCTAGAAACACCATATATTTT
V: TRBV27; D: .; J: TRBJ2-2; size: .; CDR3: CASKRGGNTGELFF; DNA: TGTGCCAGCAAAAGGGGAGGGAACACCGGGGAGCTGTTTTTT
V: TRBV5-1; D: TRBD1; J: TRBJ2-1; size: .; CDR3: CASSPSTGGAFNEQFF; DNA: TGCGCCAGCAGCCCGAGCACAGGGGGCGCGTTCAATGAGCAGTTCTTC
V: TRBV4-3; D: TRBD1; J: TRBJ1-5; size: .; CDR3: CASSQEVQGAWGQPQHF; DNA: TGCGCCAGCAGCCAAGAGGTCCAGGGGGCTTGGGGACAGCCCCAGCATTTT
V: TRBV27; D: .; J: TRBJ2-3; size: .; CDR3: CASSRPWSRTDTQYF; DNA: TGTGCCAGCAGTCGCCCATGGTCCCGCACAGATACGCAGTATTTT
V: TRBV6-5; D: TRBD2; J: TRBJ2-1; size: .; CDR3: CASTPSGRQGEQFF; DNA: TGTGCCAGCACCCCTAGCGGGAGGCAGGGTGAGCAGTTCTTC
V: TRBV30; D: .; J: TRBJ2-2; size: .; CDR3: CAWSVDDTGELFF; DNA: TGTGCCTGGAGTGTCGACGACACCGGGGAGCTGTTTTTT
V: TRBV6-1; D: .; J: TRBJ1-1; size: .; CDR3: CASSETANTEAFF; DNA: TGTGCCAGCAGTGAAACTGCGAACACTGAAGCTTTCTTT
V: TRBV18; D: .; J: TRBJ2-7; size: .; CDR3: CASSPRGQSYEQYF; DNA: TGTGCCAGCTCACCCAGAGGACAGTCCTACGAGCAGTACTTC
V: TRBV29-1; D: .; J: TRBJ1-2; size: .; CDR3: CSVEAGVNYGYTF; DNA: TGCAGCGTTGAGGCAGGGGTTAACTATGGCTACACCTTC
V: TRBV7-3; D: .; J: TRBJ1-1; size: once; CDR3: CASSSGPRGTEAFF; DNA: TGTGCCAGCAGCTCTGGACCTCGTGGCACTGAAGCTTTCTTT